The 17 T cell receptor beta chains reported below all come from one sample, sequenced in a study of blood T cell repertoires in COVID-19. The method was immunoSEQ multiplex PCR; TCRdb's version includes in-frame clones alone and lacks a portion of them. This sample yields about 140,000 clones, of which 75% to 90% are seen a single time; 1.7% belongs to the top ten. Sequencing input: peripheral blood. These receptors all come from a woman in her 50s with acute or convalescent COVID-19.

The CDR3 DNA reads TGTGCCAGCAGCTCAGAACGGACAGCTTATAGCAATCAGCCCCAGCATTTT. Encoded protein: CASSSERTAYSNQPQHF. The chain couples TRBV7-8 to TRBJ1-5; possibly TRBD1 for D (6 bases). The germline V gene has CDR1 SGHVS and CDR2 FQNEAQ. CDR3 length: 17 amino acids. Between the trimmed V and J ends, which lost 4 bases and 0 bases, there was a span of 16 bases.

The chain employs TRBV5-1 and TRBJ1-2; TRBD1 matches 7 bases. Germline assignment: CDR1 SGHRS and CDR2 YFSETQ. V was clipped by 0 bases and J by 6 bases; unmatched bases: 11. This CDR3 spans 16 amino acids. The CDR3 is CASSLVVWGQLDGYTF. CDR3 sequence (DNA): TGCGCCAGCAGCTTGGTCGTTTGGGGACAGCTTGATGGCTACACCTTC.

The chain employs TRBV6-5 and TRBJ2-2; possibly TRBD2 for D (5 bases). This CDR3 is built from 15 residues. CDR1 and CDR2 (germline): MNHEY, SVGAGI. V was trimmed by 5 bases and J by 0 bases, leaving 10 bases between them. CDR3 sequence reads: CASSRTGTNTGELFF. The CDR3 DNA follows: TGTGCCAGCAGTCGGACGGGAACGAACACCGGGGAGCTGTTTTTT.

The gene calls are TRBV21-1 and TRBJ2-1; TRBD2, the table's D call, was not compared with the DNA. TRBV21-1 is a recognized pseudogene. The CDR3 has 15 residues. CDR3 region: CASYMGGTSYNEQFF. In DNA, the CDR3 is TGTGCCAGTTATATGGGGGGAACCTCCTACAATGAGCAGTTCTTC.

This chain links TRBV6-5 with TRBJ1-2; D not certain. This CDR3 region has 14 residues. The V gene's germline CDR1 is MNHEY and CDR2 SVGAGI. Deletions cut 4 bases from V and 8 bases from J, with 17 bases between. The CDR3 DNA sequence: TGTGCCAGCAGTTCCCCGGGGAGGTATGGCGGCTACACCTTC. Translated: CASSSPGRYGGYTF.

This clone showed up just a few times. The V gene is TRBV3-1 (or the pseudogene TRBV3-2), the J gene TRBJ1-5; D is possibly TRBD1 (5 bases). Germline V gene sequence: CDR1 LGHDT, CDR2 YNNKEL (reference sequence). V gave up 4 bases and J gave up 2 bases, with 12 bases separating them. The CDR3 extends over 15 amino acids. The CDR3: CASSLQGSGNQPQHF. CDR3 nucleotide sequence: TGTGCCAGCAGCCTCCAGGGATCGGGCAATCAGCCCCAGCATTTT.

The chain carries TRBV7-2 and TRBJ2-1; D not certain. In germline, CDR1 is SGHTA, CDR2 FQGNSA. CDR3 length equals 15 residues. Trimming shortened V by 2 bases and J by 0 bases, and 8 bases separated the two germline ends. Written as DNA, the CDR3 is TGTGCCAGCAGCTTAAACTCGAACTCCTACAATGAGCAGTTCTTC. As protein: CASSLNSNSYNEQFF. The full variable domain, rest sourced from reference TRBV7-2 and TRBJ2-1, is GAGVSQSPSNKVTEKGKDVELRCDPISGHTALYWYRQSLGQGLEFLIYFQGNSAPDKSGLPSDRFSAERTGGSVSTLTIQRTQQEDSAVYLCASSLNSNSYNEQFFGPGTRLTVL.

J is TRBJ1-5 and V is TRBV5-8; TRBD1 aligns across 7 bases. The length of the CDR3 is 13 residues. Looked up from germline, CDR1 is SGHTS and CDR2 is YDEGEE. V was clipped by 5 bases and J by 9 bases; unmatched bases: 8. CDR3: CASSWDSAGPQHF. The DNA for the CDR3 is TGTGCCAGCAGTTGGGACAGCGCGGGGCCCCAGCATTTT.

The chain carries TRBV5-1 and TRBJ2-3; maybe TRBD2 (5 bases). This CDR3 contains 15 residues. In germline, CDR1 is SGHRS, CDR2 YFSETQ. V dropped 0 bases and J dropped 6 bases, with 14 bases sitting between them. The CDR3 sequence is CASSLETLAGDTQYF. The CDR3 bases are TGCGCCAGCAGCTTGGAAACCCTAGCCGGCGATACGCAGTATTTT.

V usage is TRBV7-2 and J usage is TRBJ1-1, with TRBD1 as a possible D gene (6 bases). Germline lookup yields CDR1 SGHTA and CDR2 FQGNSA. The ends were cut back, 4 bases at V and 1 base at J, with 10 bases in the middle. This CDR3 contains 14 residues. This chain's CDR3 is CASSYRVGNTEAFF. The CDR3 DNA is TGTGCCAGCAGCTACAGGGTCGGGAACACTGAAGCTTTCTTT.

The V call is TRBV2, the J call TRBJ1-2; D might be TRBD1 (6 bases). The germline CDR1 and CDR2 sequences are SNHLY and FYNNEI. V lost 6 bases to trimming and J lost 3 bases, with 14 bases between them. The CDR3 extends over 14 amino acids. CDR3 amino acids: CASRETGFDYGYTF. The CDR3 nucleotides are TGTGCCAGCAGAGAAACAGGGTTCGACTATGGCTACACCTTC.

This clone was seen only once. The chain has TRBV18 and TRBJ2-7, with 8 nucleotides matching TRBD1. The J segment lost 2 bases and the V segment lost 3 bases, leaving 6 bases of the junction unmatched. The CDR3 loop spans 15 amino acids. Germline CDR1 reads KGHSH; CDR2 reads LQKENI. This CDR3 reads CASSPMPGGPYEQYF. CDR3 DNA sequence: TGTGCCAGCTCACCGATGCCAGGGGGCCCCTACGAGCAGTACTTC.

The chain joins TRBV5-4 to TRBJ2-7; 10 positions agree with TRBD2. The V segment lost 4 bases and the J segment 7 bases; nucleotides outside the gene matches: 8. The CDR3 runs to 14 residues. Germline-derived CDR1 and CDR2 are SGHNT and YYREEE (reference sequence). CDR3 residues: CASSILAGVGEQYF. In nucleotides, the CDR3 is TGTGCCAGCAGCATTCTAGCGGGAGTGGGAGAGCAGTACTTC.

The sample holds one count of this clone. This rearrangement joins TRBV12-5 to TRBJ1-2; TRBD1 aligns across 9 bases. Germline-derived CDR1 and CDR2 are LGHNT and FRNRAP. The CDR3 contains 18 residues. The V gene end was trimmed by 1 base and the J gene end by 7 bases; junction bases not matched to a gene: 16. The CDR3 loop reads CASGLGFPGQGRSGGYTF. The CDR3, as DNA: TGTGCTAGTGGTTTGGGATTCCCGGGACAGGGCCGATCGGGTGGCTACACCTTC.

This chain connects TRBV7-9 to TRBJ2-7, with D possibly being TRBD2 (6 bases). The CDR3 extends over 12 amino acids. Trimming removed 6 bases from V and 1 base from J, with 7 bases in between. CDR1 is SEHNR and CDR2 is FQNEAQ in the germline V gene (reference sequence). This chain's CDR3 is CASRLASYEQYF. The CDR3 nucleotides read TGTGCCAGCAGACTAGCTTCCTACGAGCAGTACTTC.

The CDR3: CASSKNLAIGQGHFRVNSPLHF. The CDR3 nucleotides read TGTGCCAGCAGCAAAAACCTCGCAATAGGACAGGGGCACTTTAGGGTTAATTCACCCCTCCACTTT. The chain combines TRBV21-1 with TRBJ1-6; TRBD1, the D gene given by the table, was not confirmed from the DNA. TRBV21-1 is annotated as a pseudogene. This CDR3 is 22 amino acids long.

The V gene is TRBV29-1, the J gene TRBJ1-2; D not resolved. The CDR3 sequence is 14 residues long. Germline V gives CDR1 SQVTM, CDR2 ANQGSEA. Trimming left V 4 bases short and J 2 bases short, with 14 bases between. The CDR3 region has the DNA TGCAGCGTTGGGCACCACCGTCAGAACTATGGCTACACCTTC. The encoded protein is CSVGHHRQNYGYTF.